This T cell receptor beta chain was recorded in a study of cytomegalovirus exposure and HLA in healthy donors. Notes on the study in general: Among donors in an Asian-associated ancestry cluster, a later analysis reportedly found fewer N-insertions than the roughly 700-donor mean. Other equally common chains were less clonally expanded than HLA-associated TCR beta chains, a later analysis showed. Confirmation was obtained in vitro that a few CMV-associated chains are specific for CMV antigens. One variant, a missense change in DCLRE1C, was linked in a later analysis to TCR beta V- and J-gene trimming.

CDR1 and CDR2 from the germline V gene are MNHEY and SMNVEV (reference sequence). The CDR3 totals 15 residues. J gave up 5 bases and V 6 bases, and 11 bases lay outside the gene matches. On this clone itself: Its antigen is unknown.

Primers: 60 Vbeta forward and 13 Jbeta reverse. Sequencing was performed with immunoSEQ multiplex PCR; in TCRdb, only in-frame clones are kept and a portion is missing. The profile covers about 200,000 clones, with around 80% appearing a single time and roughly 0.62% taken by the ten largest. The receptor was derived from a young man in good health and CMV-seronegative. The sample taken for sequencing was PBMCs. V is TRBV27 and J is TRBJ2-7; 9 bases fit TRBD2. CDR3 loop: CASRSWREGSHEQYF. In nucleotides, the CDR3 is TGTGCCAGCAGGTCATGGCGGGAGGGTTCCCACGAGCAGTACTTC.